Following are 8 T cell receptor beta chains from one sample sequenced in a study of shared clonotypes between healthy human individuals. Produced via immunoSEQ multiplex PCR; TCRdb's table is partial and in-frame only. The repertoire holds about 2.4 million clones, 80% to 95% seen once, with around 0.4% in the top ten. The sequencing sample was made of naive CD4+ T cells from PBMCs. Subset in this sample: CD45RA+ positively selected. Receptors originate from a man younger than 35 in good health. Some clones in this sample may be carry-over from other donors' samples.

The genes are TRBV5-1 and TRBJ2-5; 11 positions match TRBD2. CDR1 and CDR2 from the germline V gene are SGHRS and YFSETQ. The CDR3 has 16 amino acids. J lost 2 bases, V lost 6 bases, and 9 bases had no gene match. The CDR3 spells CASNPAGTSGQETQYF. The CDR3, as DNA: TGCGCCAGCAACCCCGCCGGGACTAGCGGACAAGAGACCCAGTACTTC.

Remarks on this clone: Different DNA sequences within this sample yield the same CDR3. J is TRBJ2-2 and V is TRBV19, with unresolved D. The CDR3 extends over 13 amino acids. Germline CDR1 and CDR2: LNHDA and SQIVND (reference sequence). V was pared by 3 bases and J by 4 bases, with 6 bases between. The CDR3 region has the DNA TGTGCCAGTAGTATTGGTCGCACCGGGGAGCTGTTTTTT. Amino acids: CASSIGRTGELFF. Combining the CDR3 with reference TRBV19 and TRBJ2-2 gives the whole variable domain DGGITQSPKYLFRKEGQNVTLSCEQNLNHDAMYWYRQDPGQGLRLIYYSQIVNDFQKGDIAEGYSVSREKKESFPLTVTSAQKNPTAFYLCASSIGRTGELFFGEGSRLTVL.

The genes are TRBV25-1 and TRBJ2-1; D gene ambiguous. CDR3 length: 14 amino acids. The V and J ends lost 1 base and 7 bases respectively, with 11 bases between them. Germline V gives CDR1 MGHDK, CDR2 SYGVNS. CDR3: CASSELVVGNEQFF. Here the CDR3 DNA reads TGTGCCAGCAGTGAATTAGTGGTCGGGAATGAGCAGTTCTTC.

The chain carries TRBV4-3 and TRBJ2-5; D may match TRBD1 or TRBD2 (6 bases each). V lost 0 bases to trimming and J lost 0 bases, with 14 bases between them. This CDR3 region has 17 residues. Germline-derived CDR1 and CDR2 are LGHNA and YSLEER. This CDR3 reads CASSQELPGAYQETQYF. The DNA of the CDR3 is TGCGCCAGCAGCCAAGAACTCCCGGGGGCGTACCAAGAGACCCAGTACTTC.

V and J are TRBV5-1 and TRBJ2-7; D possibly corresponds to TRBD1 (5 bases). V gave up 0 bases and J gave up 0 bases, with 16 bases separating them. The germline gives CDR1 SGHRS, CDR2 YFSETQ. The CDR3 is 17 residues long. The CDR3 DNA reads TGCGCCAGCAGCTTGGAGTCCGGCGGACAAAGCTCCTACGAGCAGTACTTC. It encodes CASSLESGGQSSYEQYF.

The rearrangement uses TRBV28 and TRBJ1-4; maybe TRBD1 (5 bases). Germline V CDR1 and CDR2: MDHEN, SYDVKM. CDR3 size: 15 residues. Deletions cut 5 bases from V and 7 bases from J, with 17 bases between. In DNA form, the CDR3 reads TGTGCCAGCAGTCTAGACAGTGGGTCTCGTGAAAAACTGTTTTTT. This sequence encodes CASSLDSGSREKLFF.

This sequence joins TRBV5-1 and TRBJ2-5; 12 bases fit TRBD2. Looked up from germline, CDR1 is SGHRS and CDR2 is YFSETQ. This CDR3 comprises 17 residues. J lost 5 bases, V lost 1 base, and 9 bases had no gene match. This chain's CDR3 is CASSLLVPGTSGETQYF. The CDR3 coding sequence is TGCGCCAGCAGCTTGTTGGTTCCCGGGACTAGCGGGGAGACCCAGTACTTC.

The chain links TRBV28 to TRBJ1-5; D uncertain. Germline-derived CDR1 and CDR2 are MDHEN and SYDVKM. V lost 7 bases, J lost 4 bases, and 8 bases lay in between. The CDR3 length is 12 residues. CDR3 DNA: TGTGCCAGCAAGCGTGGGAATCAGCCCCAGCATTTT. This gives the protein CASKRGNQPQHF.